These 16 T cell receptor beta chains share one sample of origin, sequenced in a study of T cell responses to AZD1222 COVID-19 vaccine. Assay used: immunoSEQ multiplex PCR; TCRdb lists only in-frame clones, some missing. The data contain approximately 57,000 clones, approximately 83% of them singletons. This specimen was peripheral blood, taken on day 0 of AZD1222 vaccination. These receptors all stem from an adult in good health.

The chain links TRBV18 to TRBJ2-5; TRBD2 matches 10 bases. The germline V gene has CDR1 KGHSH and CDR2 LQKENI. This CDR3 region has 14 residues. Trimming at V came to 5 bases and at J to 5 bases, leaving 5 bases not matched to a gene. The CDR3 nucleotides are TGTGCCAGCTCATCTAGCGGGGGCTCGGAGACCCAGTACTTC. Its protein product is CASSSSGGSETQYF.

The V gene is TRBV7-2, the J gene TRBJ1-1; the match to TRBD1 covers 8 bases. CDR1 is SGHTA and CDR2 is FQGNSA in the germline V gene. The V segment lost 3 bases and the J segment 5 bases; nucleotides outside the gene matches: 8. This CDR3 comprises 15 residues. The CDR3 DNA reads as TGTGCCAGCAGCTTGGCCGGGACAGGAGGGACTGAAGCTTTCTTT. Translation gives CASSLAGTGGTEAFF.

The genes are TRBV15 and TRBJ2-3, with D possibly TRBD2 on 6 matching bases. The V end was cut by 0 bases, the J end by 2 bases, with 12 bases between. This CDR3 contains 16 residues. Germline CDR1 is LNHNV and CDR2 is YYDKDF (reference sequence). This CDR3 reads CATSRDRGGLTDTQYF. The CDR3 DNA reads as TGTGCCACCAGCAGAGATCGGGGAGGACTCACAGATACGCAGTATTTT.

This clone has a single count. The chain uses TRBV7-3 and TRBJ2-5; the D call may be TRBD1 or TRBD2 (7 bases each). The CDR3 contains 15 residues. V lost 5 bases and J 5 bases, leaving 18 bases between the germline ends. Germline CDR1 reads SGHTA; CDR2 reads FQGTGA. The CDR3 reads CASSPSGRGMETQYF. The CDR3 DNA sequence: TGTGCCAGCAGCCCTAGCGGCAGGGGGATGGAGACCCAGTACTTC.

The rearrangement joins TRBV28 to TRBJ1-2; D is perhaps TRBD1 (6 bases). The length of the CDR3 is 16 residues. Looked up from germline, CDR1 is MDHEN and CDR2 is SYDVKM. V was pared by 7 bases and J by 1 base, with 19 bases between. CDR3 sequence: CASTTAWDTYNYGYTF. The CDR3 DNA follows: TGTGCCAGCACTACAGCATGGGACACTTATAACTATGGCTACACCTTC.

The chain is built from TRBV6-1 and TRBJ2-7, with D perhaps matching TRBD2 (6 bases). CDR3 length: 18 residues. CDR1 is MNHNS and CDR2 is SASEGT in the germline V gene. V dropped 0 bases and J dropped 0 bases, with 18 bases sitting between them. The CDR3 region has the DNA TGTGCCAGCAGTGAAGCGCTTCGTCTGGGACTGAGCTCCTACGAGCAGTACTTC. The encoded protein is CASSEALRLGLSSYEQYF.

This clone was observed once. The J gene is TRBJ2-7, the V gene TRBV28; 11 bases agree with TRBD2. J was trimmed by 8 bases and V by 10 bases; bases with no gene match: 10. The CDR3 is 13 residues long. CDR1 and CDR2 (germline): MDHEN, SYDVKM. The CDR3 spells CAISGTSGEQQYF. CDR3 bases: TGTGCCATCTCCGGGACTAGCGGAGAACAGCAGTACTTC.

The genes are TRBV5-1 and TRBJ2-7, with D possibly being TRBD1 (6 bases). V was clipped by 1 base and J by 7 bases, with 12 bases between them. The length of the CDR3 is 13 residues. Germline assignment: CDR1 SGHRS and CDR2 YFSETQ. The DNA for the CDR3 is TGCGCCAGCAGCTTGACCGGACAGTGGGAGCAGTACTTC. This encodes CASSLTGQWEQYF.

The chain recombines TRBV19 with TRBJ2-2, with D perhaps matching TRBD1 (6 bases). Germline V gene sequence: CDR1 LNHDA, CDR2 SQIVND (reference sequence). This CDR3 is 14 amino acids long. V gave up 9 bases and J gave up 3 bases, with 14 bases separating them. The CDR3 sequence: CASKQGTDTGELFF. The CDR3 nucleotides read TGTGCCAGCAAACAGGGTACGGACACCGGGGAGCTGTTTTTT.

The chain links TRBV9 to TRBJ2-2, with 11 bases identical to TRBD2. The germline V gene has CDR1 SGDLS and CDR2 YYNGEE. The CDR3 sequence is 17 residues long. After removal of 4 bases from V and 0 bases from J, the junction contained 5 bases not matched to a gene. In DNA, the CDR3 is TGTGCCAGCAGCTTACTAGCGGGAGATGCGAACACCGGGGAGCTGTTTTTT. Protein: CASSLLAGDANTGELFF. Combining the CDR3 with reference TRBV9 and TRBJ2-2 gives the whole variable domain DSGVTQTPKHLITATGQRVTLRCSPRSGDLSVYWYQQSLDQGLQFLIQYYNGEERAKGNILERFSAQQFPDLHSELNLSSLELGDSALYFCASSLLAGDANTGELFFGEGSRLTVL.

The chain recombines TRBV28 with TRBJ2-5; D is possibly TRBD1 (5 bases). V lost 4 bases to trimming and J lost 3 bases, with 18 bases between them. CDR1 is MDHEN and CDR2 is SYDVKM in the germline V gene. The CDR3 totals 16 residues. The CDR3 DNA reads TGTGCCAGCAGTTCCATTGGGCAGGGAATAGAAGAGACCCAGTACTTC. It is translated as CASSSIGQGIEETQYF.

The rearrangement uses TRBV3-1 (or the pseudogene TRBV3-2) and TRBJ2-1; D may be TRBD2 (5 bases). The V gene lost 0 bases and the J gene lost 3 bases, with 18 bases spanning the gap. The CDR3 is made up of 18 amino acids. Germline loops: CDR1 LGHDT, CDR2 YNNKEL (reference sequence). CDR3 loop: CASSQDWLGEPHYNEQFF. CDR3 sequence (DNA): TGTGCCAGCAGCCAAGATTGGCTCGGGGAGCCCCACTACAATGAGCAGTTCTTC.

The chain recombines TRBV4-2 with TRBJ2-7; D is tentatively TRBD1 or TRBD2 (6 bases each). The germline V and J ends were trimmed by 4 bases and 2 bases, with 15 bases remaining between them. The CDR3 covers 15 residues. CDR1 LGHNA and CDR2 YNFKEQ come from the germline V gene. CDR3 in amino acids: CASSPPGADAYEQYF. The CDR3 DNA sequence: TGTGCCAGCAGCCCCCCGGGGGCGGACGCCTACGAGCAGTACTTC.

CDR3 protein: CASGRQGGYEQYF. DNA of the CDR3: TGCGCCAGCGGCAGACAGGGAGGGTACGAGCAGTACTTC. The chain has TRBV10-1 and TRBJ2-7; D tentatively fits TRBD1 or TRBD2 (7 bases each). Germline CDR1 is WNHNN and CDR2 is SYGVQD (reference sequence). Trimming removed 8 bases at V and 4 bases at J, with 15 bases between. This CDR3 is 13 amino acids long.

The chain recombines TRBV4-3 with TRBJ1-4, with D uncertain. This CDR3 contains 15 residues. Trimming left V 6 bases short and J 7 bases short, with 18 bases between. The germline V gene encodes CDR1 LGHNA and CDR2 YSLEER. CDR3 DNA: TGCGCCAGCAGTCTGGAGACCGGGTTTAGTGAAAAACTGTTTTTT. The encoded protein is CASSLETGFSEKLFF.

The gene calls are TRBV4-1 and TRBJ2-3; 10 bases align to TRBD1. CDR1 MGHRA and CDR2 YSYEKL come from the germline V gene. The CDR3 length is 17 residues. The junction had 10 bases not matched to a gene; V was cut back by 1 base and J by 6 bases. The CDR3 coding sequence is TGCGCCAGCAGCCAAGTCTTTTTGACAGGGGGCTCGGATACGCAGTATTTT. It encodes CASSQVFLTGGSDTQYF.